The 17 T cell receptor beta chains in this list originate from one sample, sequenced in a study of blood T cell repertoires in COVID-19. TCRdb's copy holds only in-frame clones and misses some; the assay was immunoSEQ multiplex PCR. The sample records 200,000 to 250,000 clones, around 90% being singletons. The sample consisted of PBMCs or T cells enriched from blood (not recorded which). The receptors originated from a young man who had recovered from COVID-19.

In DNA form, the CDR3 reads TGTGCCAGCAGCCAAGAAATAGTATCTGGGGCCAACGTCCTGACTTTC. Residues: CASSQEIVSGANVLTF. The rearrangement joins TRBV3-1 (or the pseudogene TRBV3-2) to TRBJ2-6; unclear D gene. Germline assignment: CDR1 LGHDT and CDR2 YNNKEL (reference sequence). The germline V and J ends were trimmed by 0 bases and 1 base, with 7 bases remaining between them. The CDR3 sequence is 16 residues long.

This clone was counted a few times. The CDR3 DNA reads as TGTGCCAGCAGCTTGGTAGCTAGGGAAGCTTTCTTT. It codes for CASSLVAREAFF. This chain uses TRBV5-6 with TRBJ1-1; D unresolved. Trimming stripped 0 bases from V and 8 bases from J, with 8 bases between. The germline V gene encodes CDR1 SGHDT and CDR2 YYEEEE. This CDR3 is 12 amino acids long.

The rearrangement joins TRBV10-3 to TRBJ1-1, with a tentative D call TRBD1 (6 bases). The CDR3 runs 15 residues. Trimming removed 3 bases from V and 1 base from J, with 12 bases in between. Germline values: CDR1 ENHRY, CDR2 SYGVKD. For the CDR3, the DNA is TGTGCCATCAGTGAAAAGACAGGTACGAACACTGAAGCTTTCTTT. This gives the protein CAISEKTGTNTEAFF.

V and J are TRBV6-5 and TRBJ2-7, with 7 bases aligning to TRBD1. This CDR3 spans 15 amino acids. V lost 0 bases, J lost 5 bases, and 7 bases stayed unmatched. CDR1 and CDR2 from the germline V gene are MNHEY and SVGAGI. The CDR3 loop reads CASSYSDRVNHEQYF. The CDR3 coding sequence is TGTGCCAGCAGTTACTCCGACAGGGTTAATCACGAGCAGTACTTC.

V and J are TRBV4-1 and TRBJ1-1; D is unresolved. This CDR3 is built from 15 residues. V lost 0 bases and J 4 bases, leaving 12 bases between the germline ends. From germline, CDR1 is MGHRA and CDR2 YSYEKL. The CDR3 nucleotides are TGCGCCAGCAGCCAAGATCCAACTGGTAGCACTGAAGCTTTCTTT. This translates into CASSQDPTGSTEAFF.

The J gene is TRBJ1-5, the V gene TRBV3-1 (or the pseudogene TRBV3-2); TRBD1 aligns across 8 bases. Trimming cost V 2 bases and J 4 bases; bases outside gene matches: 16. This CDR3 contains 19 residues. CDR1 is LGHDT and CDR2 is YNNKEL in the germline V gene (reference sequence). In nucleotides, the CDR3 is TGTGCCAGCAGCCAAAACAGGGGGGACCACGGGATAGGAAATCAGCCCCAGCATTTT. Its protein product is CASSQNRGDHGIGNQPQHF.

This sequence joins TRBV4-2 and TRBJ2-2, with D perhaps TRBD1 (7 bases). Germline V gene data show CDR1 as LGHNA and CDR2 as YNFKEQ. The length of the CDR3 is 17 residues. V lost 3 bases to trimming and J lost 4 bases, with 18 bases between them. CDR3 sequence reads: CASSQGGAGGFTGELFF. CDR3 in DNA: TGTGCCAGCAGCCAGGGCGGGGCAGGGGGATTCACCGGGGAGCTGTTTTTT.

The chain couples TRBV7-9 to TRBJ1-1; no definite D call. The CDR3 consists of 12 residues. Between the trimmed V and J ends, which lost 8 bases and 0 bases, there was a span of 7 bases. The germline gives CDR1 SEHNR, CDR2 FQNEAQ (reference sequence). The CDR3 bases are TGTGCCAGCCGAGCGGTGAACACTGAAGCTTTCTTT. As protein: CASRAVNTEAFF.

This clone was counted a single time. V is TRBV5-1 and J is TRBJ2-1, with a weak D call TRBD1 (5 bases). CDR3 length: 14 residues. CDR1 is SGHRS and CDR2 is YFSETQ in the germline V gene. The ends were cut back, 4 bases at V and 6 bases at J, with 14 bases in the middle. The CDR3 is CASSGEQGTNEQFF. The CDR3, as DNA: TGCGCCAGCAGCGGTGAGCAGGGTACCAATGAGCAGTTCTTC.

The chain links TRBV5-1 to TRBJ1-2; TRBD1 matches 9 bases. The J segment lost 5 bases and the V segment lost 6 bases, leaving 11 bases of the junction unmatched. The CDR3 loop spans 15 amino acids. The germline gives CDR1 SGHRS, CDR2 YFSETQ. Here the CDR3 reads CASNFQAGQGYGYTF. For the CDR3, the DNA is TGCGCCAGCAATTTTCAGGCCGGACAGGGGTATGGCTACACCTTC.

The chain employs TRBV18 and TRBJ1-1; 8 positions match TRBD1. The CDR3 sequence is 15 residues long. Germline V lookup: CDR1 KGHSH, CDR2 LQKENI. Trimming cost V 4 bases and J 6 bases; bases outside gene matches: 10. CDR3 in DNA: TGTGCCAGCTCACAAACCACAGGGGGTTGGGCTGAAGCTTTCTTT. It specifies CASSQTTGGWAEAFF.

This rearrangement joins TRBV18 to TRBJ2-2; unclear D gene. Germline V lookup: CDR1 KGHSH, CDR2 LQKENI. CDR3 length: 13 amino acids. The V end lost 0 bases, the J end lost 7 bases, and 6 bases lay between the germline ends. The CDR3: CASSPPSLGELFF. Here the CDR3 DNA reads TGTGCCAGCTCACCACCGAGTCTCGGGGAGCTGTTTTTT.

The chain employs TRBV28 and TRBJ1-1, with 10 positions matching TRBD1. CDR1 is MDHEN, CDR2 SYDVKM, per germline. The CDR3 is 17 amino acids. Trimming at V came to 1 base and at J to 6 bases, leaving 11 bases not matched to a gene. The CDR3 loop is CASSLSWVGDRGPEAFF. In DNA, the CDR3 is TGTGCCAGCAGTTTATCTTGGGTTGGAGACAGGGGGCCTGAAGCTTTCTTT.

The V gene is TRBV28, the J gene TRBJ2-3; TRBD2 agrees at 10 bases. Germline loops: CDR1 MDHEN, CDR2 SYDVKM. The CDR3 runs 15 residues. Trimming removed 7 bases from V and 3 bases from J; junction bases left unmatched: 7. The CDR3 bases are TGTGCCAGCATTCAAGCGGGGGGGAAAACAGATACGCAGTATTTT. As protein: CASIQAGGKTDTQYF.

V gene TRBV6-6 combines with J gene TRBJ2-7; possible D gene TRBD2, 6 bases. The CDR3 extends over 14 amino acids. Germline V gene data show CDR1 as MNHNY and CDR2 as SVGAGI (reference sequence). Trimming removed 8 bases at V and 0 bases at J, with 14 bases between. CDR3 sequence (DNA): TGTGCCAGCCAGGAGGGGCCCTCCTCCTACGAGCAGTACTTC. Translated: CASQEGPSSYEQYF.

The gene calls are TRBV7-3 and TRBJ1-2, with D perhaps matching TRBD1 (5 bases). CDR3 length: 13 amino acids. Trimming removed 5 bases from V and 6 bases from J, with 13 bases in between. CDR1 SGHTA and CDR2 FQGTGA come from the germline V gene. The CDR3 DNA sequence: TGTGCCAGCAGCCGTGCGGGGGGAAATGGCTACACCTTC. Translating it yields CASSRAGGNGYTF.

The rearrangement links TRBV25-1 to TRBJ2-7; 8 nucleotides align to TRBD1. This CDR3 region has 14 residues. Germline CDR1 is MGHDK and CDR2 is SYGVNS. V shed 6 bases and J 4 bases; nucleotides not matched to a gene: 8. The DNA of the CDR3 is TGTGCCAGCAGGACTCCAGGGGGCTTATACGAGCAGTACTTC. It yields the protein CASRTPGGLYEQYF.